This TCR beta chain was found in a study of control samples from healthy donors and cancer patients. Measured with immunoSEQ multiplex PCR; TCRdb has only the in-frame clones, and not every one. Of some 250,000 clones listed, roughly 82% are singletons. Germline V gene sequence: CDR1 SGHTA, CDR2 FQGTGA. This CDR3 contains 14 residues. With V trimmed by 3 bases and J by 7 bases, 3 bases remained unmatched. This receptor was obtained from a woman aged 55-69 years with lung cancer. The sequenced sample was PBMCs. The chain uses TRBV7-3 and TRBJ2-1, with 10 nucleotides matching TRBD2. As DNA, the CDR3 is TGTGCCAGCAGCTTGGCTAGCGGGAGTAATGAGCAGTTCTTC. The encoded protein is CASSLASGSNEQFF. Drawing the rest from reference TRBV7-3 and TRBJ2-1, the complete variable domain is GAGVSQTPSNKVTEKGKYVELRCDPISGHTALYWYRQSLGQGPEFLIYFQGTGAADDSGLPNDRFFAVRPEGSVSTLKIQRTERGDSAVYLCASSLASGSNEQFFGPGTRLTVL.